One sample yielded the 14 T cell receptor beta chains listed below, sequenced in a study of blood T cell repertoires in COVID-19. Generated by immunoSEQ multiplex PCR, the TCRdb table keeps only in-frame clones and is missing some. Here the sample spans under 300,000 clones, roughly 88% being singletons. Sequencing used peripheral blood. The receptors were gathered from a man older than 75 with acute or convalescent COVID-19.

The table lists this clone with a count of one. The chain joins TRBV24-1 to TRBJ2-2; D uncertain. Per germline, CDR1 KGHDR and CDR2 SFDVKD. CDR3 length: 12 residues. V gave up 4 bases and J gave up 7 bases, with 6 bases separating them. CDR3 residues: CATSDPGGELFF. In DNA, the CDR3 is TGTGCCACCAGTGACCCGGGCGGGGAGCTGTTTTTT.

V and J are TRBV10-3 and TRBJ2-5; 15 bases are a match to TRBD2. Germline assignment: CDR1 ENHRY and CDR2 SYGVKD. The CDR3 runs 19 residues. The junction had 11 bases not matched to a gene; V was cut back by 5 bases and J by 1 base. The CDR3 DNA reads TGTGCCATCAGTAAAAACGGACTAGCGGGAGGGGAATCCCAAGAGACCCAGTACTTC. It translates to CAISKNGLAGGESQETQYF.

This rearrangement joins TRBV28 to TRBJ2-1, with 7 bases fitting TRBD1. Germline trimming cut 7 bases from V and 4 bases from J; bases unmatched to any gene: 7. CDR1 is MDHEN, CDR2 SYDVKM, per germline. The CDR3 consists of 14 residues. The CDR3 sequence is CASIRGDSYNEQFF. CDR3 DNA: TGTGCCAGCATCCGTGGGGACAGTTACAATGAGCAGTTCTTC.

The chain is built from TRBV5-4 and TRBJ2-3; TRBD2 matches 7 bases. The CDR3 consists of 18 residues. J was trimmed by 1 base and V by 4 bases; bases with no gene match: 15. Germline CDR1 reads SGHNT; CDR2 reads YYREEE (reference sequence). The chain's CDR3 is CASSLAGIRSGGTDTQYF. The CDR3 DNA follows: TGTGCCAGCAGCCTGGCGGGGATACGGAGCGGGGGCACAGATACGCAGTATTTT.

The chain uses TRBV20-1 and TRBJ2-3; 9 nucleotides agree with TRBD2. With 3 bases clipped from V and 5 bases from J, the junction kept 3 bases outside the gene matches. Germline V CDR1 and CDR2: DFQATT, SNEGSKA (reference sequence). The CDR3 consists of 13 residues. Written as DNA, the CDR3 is TGCAGTGCTAGTGCGGGGGGGTTAGATACGCAGTATTTT. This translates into CSASAGGLDTQYF.

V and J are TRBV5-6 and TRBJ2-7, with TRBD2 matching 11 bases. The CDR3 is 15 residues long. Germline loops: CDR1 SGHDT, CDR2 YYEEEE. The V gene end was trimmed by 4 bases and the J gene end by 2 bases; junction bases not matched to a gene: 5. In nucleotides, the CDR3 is TGTGCCAGCAGCCTCGGACTAGCGGGTGCCTACGAGCAGTACTTC. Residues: CASSLGLAGAYEQYF. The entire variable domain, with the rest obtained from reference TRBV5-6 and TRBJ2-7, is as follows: DAGVTQSPTHLIKTRGQQVTLRCSPKSGHDTVSWYQQALGQGPQFIFQYYEEEERQRGNFPDRFSGHQFPNYSSELNVNALLLGDSALYLCASSLGLAGAYEQYFGPGTRLTVT.

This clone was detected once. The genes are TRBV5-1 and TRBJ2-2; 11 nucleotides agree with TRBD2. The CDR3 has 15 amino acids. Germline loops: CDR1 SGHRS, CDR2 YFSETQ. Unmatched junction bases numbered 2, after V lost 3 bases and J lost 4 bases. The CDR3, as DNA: TGCGCCAGCAGCTCCGGGACTAGCGGCACCGGGGAGCTGTTTTTT. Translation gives CASSSGTSGTGELFF.

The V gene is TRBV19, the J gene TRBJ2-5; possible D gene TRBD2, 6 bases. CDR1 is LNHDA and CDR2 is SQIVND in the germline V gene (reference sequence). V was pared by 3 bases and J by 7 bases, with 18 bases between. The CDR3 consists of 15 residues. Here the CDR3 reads CASSISLAAEGTQYF. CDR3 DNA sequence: TGTGCCAGTAGTATTTCCCTGGCCGCGGAGGGGACCCAGTACTTC.

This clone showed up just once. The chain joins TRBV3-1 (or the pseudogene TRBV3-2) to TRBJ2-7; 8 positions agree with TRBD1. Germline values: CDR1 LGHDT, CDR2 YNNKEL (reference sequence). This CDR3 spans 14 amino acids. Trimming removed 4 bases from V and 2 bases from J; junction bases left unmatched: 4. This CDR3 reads CASSRGTGPYEQYF. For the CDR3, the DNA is TGTGCCAGCAGCCGAGGGACAGGTCCCTACGAGCAGTACTTC.

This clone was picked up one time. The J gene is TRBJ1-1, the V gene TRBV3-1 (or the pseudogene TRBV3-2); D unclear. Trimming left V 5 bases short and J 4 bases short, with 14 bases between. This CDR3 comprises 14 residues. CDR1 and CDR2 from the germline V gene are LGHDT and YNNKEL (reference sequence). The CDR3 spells CASSFDATGTEAFF. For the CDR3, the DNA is TGTGCCAGCAGCTTTGATGCAACGGGCACTGAAGCTTTCTTT.

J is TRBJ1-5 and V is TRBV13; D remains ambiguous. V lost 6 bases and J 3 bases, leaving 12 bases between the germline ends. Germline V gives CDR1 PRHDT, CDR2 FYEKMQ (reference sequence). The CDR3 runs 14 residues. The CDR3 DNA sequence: TGTGCCAGCAGTAAAGGCGGCTACAATCAGCCCCAGCATTTT. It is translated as CASSKGGYNQPQHF.

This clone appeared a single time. CDR3 residues: CASSLGDSSTNEKLFF. CDR3 sequence (DNA): TGTGCCAGCAGCTTAGGAGACAGCTCAACTAATGAAAAACTGTTTTTT. The chain uses TRBV11-2 and TRBJ1-4, with D possibly matching TRBD1 (5 bases). The CDR3 consists of 16 residues. The germline V gene has CDR1 SGHAT and CDR2 FQNNGV. The ends were cut back, 1 base at V and 0 bases at J, with 9 bases in the middle.

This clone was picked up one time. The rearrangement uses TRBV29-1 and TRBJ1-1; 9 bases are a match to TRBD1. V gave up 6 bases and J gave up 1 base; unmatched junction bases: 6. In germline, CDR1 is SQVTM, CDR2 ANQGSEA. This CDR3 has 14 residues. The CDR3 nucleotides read TGCAGCGTGGACAGGGGCGCCGGGAACACTGAAGCTTTCTTT. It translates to CSVDRGAGNTEAFF.

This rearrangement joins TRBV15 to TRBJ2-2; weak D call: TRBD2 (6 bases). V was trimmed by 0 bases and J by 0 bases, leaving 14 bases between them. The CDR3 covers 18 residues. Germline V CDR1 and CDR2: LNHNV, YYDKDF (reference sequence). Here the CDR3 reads CATSRDLGGTPNTGELFF. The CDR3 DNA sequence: TGTGCCACCAGCAGAGATCTTGGGGGGACCCCGAACACCGGGGAGCTGTTTTTT. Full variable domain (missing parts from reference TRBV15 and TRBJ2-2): DAMVIQNPRYQVTQFGKPVTLSCSQTLNHNVMYWYQQKSSQAPKLLFHYYDKDFNNEADTPDNFQSRRPNTSFCFLDIRSPGLGDTAMYLCATSRDLGGTPNTGELFFGEGSRLTVL.